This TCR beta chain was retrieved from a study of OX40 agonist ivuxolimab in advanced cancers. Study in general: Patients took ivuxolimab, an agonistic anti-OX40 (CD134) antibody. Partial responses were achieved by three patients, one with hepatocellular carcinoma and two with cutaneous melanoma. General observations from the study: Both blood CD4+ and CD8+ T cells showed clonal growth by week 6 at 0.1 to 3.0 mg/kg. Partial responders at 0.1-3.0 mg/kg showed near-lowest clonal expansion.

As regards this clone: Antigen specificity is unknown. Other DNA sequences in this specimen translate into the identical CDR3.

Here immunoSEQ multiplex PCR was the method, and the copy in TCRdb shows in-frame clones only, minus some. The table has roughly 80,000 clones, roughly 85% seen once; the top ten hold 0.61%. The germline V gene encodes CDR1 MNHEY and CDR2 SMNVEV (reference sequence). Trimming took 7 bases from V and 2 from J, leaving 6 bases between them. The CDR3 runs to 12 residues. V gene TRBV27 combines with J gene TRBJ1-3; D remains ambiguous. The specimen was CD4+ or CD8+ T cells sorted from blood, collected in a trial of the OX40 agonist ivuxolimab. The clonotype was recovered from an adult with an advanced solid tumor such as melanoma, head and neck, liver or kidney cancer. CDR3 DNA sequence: TGTGCCAGCATTTCAGCTGGAAACACCATATATTTT. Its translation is CASISAGNTIYF.